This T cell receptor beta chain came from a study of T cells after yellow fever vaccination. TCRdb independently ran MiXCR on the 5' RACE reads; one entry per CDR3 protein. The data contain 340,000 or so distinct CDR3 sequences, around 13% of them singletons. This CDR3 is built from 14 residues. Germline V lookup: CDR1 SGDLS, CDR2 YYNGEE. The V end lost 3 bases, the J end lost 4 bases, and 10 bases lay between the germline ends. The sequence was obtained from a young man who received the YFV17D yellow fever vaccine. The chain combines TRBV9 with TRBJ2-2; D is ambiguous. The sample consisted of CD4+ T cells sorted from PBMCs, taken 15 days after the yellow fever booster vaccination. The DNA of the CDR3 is TGTGCCAGCAGCGGAGTAAGGTCCACCGGGGAGCTGTTTTTT. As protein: CASSGVRSTGELFF.